This T cell receptor (beta chain) was observed in a study of blood T cell repertoires in COVID-19. Study background: Acute and convalescent COVID-19 specimens originated in the United States, Italy and Spain. PBMCs, B-cell-depleted T cells, or T cells provided the cDNA or gDNA that made up the material.

Original processing methods: Nucleated cell counts were estimated from reference gene primer amplification. Generated by immunoSEQ multiplex PCR, the TCRdb table keeps only in-frame clones and is missing some. V and J calls and clone size are as listed in that table; D and trimming were resolved from the DNA. This table has tens of thousands of clones, approximately 90% appearing once. The TCR comes from a woman older than 75 with acute or convalescent COVID-19. Sequenced input: peripheral blood.

CDR3 residues: CASRRSGSGETQYF. The CDR3 coding sequence is TGTGCCAGCAGGCGTAGCGGGAGTGGGGAGACCCAGTACTTC. V is TRBV27 and J is TRBJ2-5; 9 bases map to TRBD2. The germline gives CDR1 MNHEY, CDR2 SMNVEV (reference sequence). V dropped 6 bases and J dropped 5; count of bases not matched to a gene: 7. CDR3 size: 14 residues.